A selection of T cell receptor beta chains follows, all from one sample in a study of blood T cell repertoires in COVID-19. The data were produced by immunoSEQ multiplex PCR, yet TCRdb's version contains in-frame clones alone and is incomplete. The data contain 200,000 to 300,000 clones, 88% of them singletons. The specimen sequenced was peripheral blood. Receptor source: a woman aged 40 to 55 who had recovered from COVID-19. Each CDR3 is given with its conserved first and last residue.

TRBV29-1,TRBJ2-3,CSVEGLGADTQYF
TRBV7-8,TRBJ1-4,CASSLGGGGEKLFF
TRBV5-8,TRBJ2-1,CASSSYPGHTYNEQFF
TRBV19,TRBJ1-5,CASSTQGPRVPNQPQHF
TRBV5-4,TRBJ2-1,CASGLAGRHEQFF
TRBV5-1,TRBJ1-4,CASSGGLGGGEKLFF
TRBV5-4,TRBJ2-1,CASSLGLADGGEQFF
TRBV13,TRBJ1-3,CASSTRTGELGGNTIYF
TRBV5-1,TRBJ2-2,CASSKTGTGGSNTGELFF
TRBV6-2/TRBV6-3,TRBJ2-3,CASSPGLAGDTQYF
TRBV21-1,TRBJ1-2,CASSKARLGGYTF
TRBV5-1,TRBJ2-1,CASSPGLAGGPDEQFF
TRBV30,TRBJ2-7,CAWSVRYEQYF
TRBV27,TRBJ1-2,CASSRGHPVYGYTF
TRBV12-3/TRBV12-4,TRBJ1-2,CASSTGVYGYTF
TRBV10-2,TRBJ1-2,CASSGAATTGGGYTF
TRBV3-1/TRBV3-2,TRBJ1-4,CASSKRTGRNEKLFF
TRBV3-1/TRBV3-2,TRBJ1-2,CASSQANRGLGYTF
TRBV11-2,TRBJ2-3,CASSPGAARGTDTQYF
TRBV29-1,TRBJ2-7,CSVATGTNYEQYF
TRBV2,TRBJ1-2,CASSGDTEYGYTF
TRBV5-6,TRBJ1-4,CASRSQGAGEKLFF
TRBV6-5,TRBJ1-5,CASSPGTPSNQPQHF
TRBV30,TRBJ1-2,CAWSVKGPGGYTF
TRBV18,TRBJ1-1,CASSPDRRTEAFF
TRBV16,TRBJ1-5,CASSQEVARVGNQPQHF
TRBV11-2,TRBJ2-7,CASSPGLAGGPGQYF
TRBV7-8,TRBJ2-4,CASSPTGGNIQYF
TRBV4-2,TRBJ2-3,CASSPTPGLAGTDTQYF
TRBV5-4,TRBJ2-2,CASSPTRGPPGELFF
TRBV5-6,TRBJ2-2,CASSPRGQPTGELFF
TRBV18,TRBJ1-3,CASSPRGSGNTIYF
TRBV9,TRBJ2-3,CASSVGGQAGDTQYF
TRBV13,TRBJ2-1,CASSARVVRDEQFF
TRBV28,TRBJ1-2,CASSLDTRVAYGYTF
TRBV30,TRBJ1-1,CAWSGQNTEAFF
TRBV2,TRBJ1-5,CASRPPGGGNQPQHF
TRBV6-2/TRBV6-3,TRBJ2-2,CASSDPGAGVTGELFF
TRBV4-2,TRBJ2-7,CASSPGTPYEQYF
TRBV14,TRBJ2-3,CASSVLGVATTDTQYF
TRBV21-1,TRBJ2-7,CASSKGVGNSGRVHEQYF
TRBV29-1,TRBJ2-1,CSVEALAGGSEQFF
TRBV15,TRBJ2-5,CATSRDNGETQYF
TRBV4-3,TRBJ2-1,CASSQDGLEGDEQFF
TRBV4-2,TRBJ1-1,CASSPQDSRNTEAFF
TRBV19,TRBJ1-1,CASSIRKTEAFF
TRBV28,TRBJ2-7,CASRQQGSYEQYF
TRBV18,TRBJ1-2,CASSPVAGESYGYTF
TRBV12-3/TRBV12-4,TRBJ1-1,CAARRGNTEAFF